The clone carrying this T cell receptor beta chain was seen repeatedly, ten times or more. Its matching antigen is unknown. This record belongs to a study of early T cells in non-severe SARS-CoV-2 infection. Study-wide points: VDJdb matching, biased toward anti-spike CD8 responses, missed private and CD4 specificities.

TCRdb processed the 5' RACE reads anew with MiXCR; each CDR3 protein has one entry. The table has tens of thousands of distinct CDR3 sequences, under 15% seen once. CDR3 length: 14 residues. Trimming at V came to 3 bases and at J to 1 base, leaving 0 bases not matched to a gene. Germline-derived CDR1 and CDR2 are SGHTA and FQGNSA. This receptor was identified in an adult who was a healthcare worker with PCR-confirmed SARS-CoV-2 infection or an uninfected control (not recorded which). The chain links TRBV7-2 to TRBJ2-3; 8 bases match TRBD2. The sequenced sample consisted of whole blood. CDR3 bases: TGTGCCAGCAGCTTGACTAGCGGCACAGATACGCAGTATTTT. Protein: CASSLTSGTDTQYF.